What follows is one T cell receptor beta chain and its context. Its antigen is still unknown. Unique molecular identifiers were incorporated during preparation of the TCRbeta library. TCRdb called the PCR reads again in MiXCR, with one record for every CDR3 protein. Among fewer than 550,000 distinct CDR3 sequences listed, about an eighth were seen once. The data originate from a study of T-cell reconstitution after alpha-beta-depleted transplantation in children. Study-level results: Newly made T cells mostly supplied T-cell counts and diversity one year after transplant. Several hundred expanded graft clones reportedly supplied alpha-beta T cells about two months after transplant.

The sequence came from a female patient between 2 and 10 years old who had a stem cell transplant for aplastic anemia, so the T cells may come from the graft donor. Sample: PBMCs, mostly from graft donor cells, taken 180 days after TCRalphabeta/CD19-depleted stem cell transplant.

The CDR3 loop is CASSPLRQLAGSNQPQHF. The CDR3 region has the DNA TGTGCCAGCAGCCCGCTAAGGCAGTTAGCCGGAAGCAATCAGCCCCAGCATTTT. The gene calls are TRBV11-2 and TRBJ1-5; D not certain. Germline V gene data show CDR1 as SGHAT and CDR2 as FQNNGV. The CDR3 runs to 18 residues. Trimming left V 5 bases short and J 1 base short, with 21 bases between.